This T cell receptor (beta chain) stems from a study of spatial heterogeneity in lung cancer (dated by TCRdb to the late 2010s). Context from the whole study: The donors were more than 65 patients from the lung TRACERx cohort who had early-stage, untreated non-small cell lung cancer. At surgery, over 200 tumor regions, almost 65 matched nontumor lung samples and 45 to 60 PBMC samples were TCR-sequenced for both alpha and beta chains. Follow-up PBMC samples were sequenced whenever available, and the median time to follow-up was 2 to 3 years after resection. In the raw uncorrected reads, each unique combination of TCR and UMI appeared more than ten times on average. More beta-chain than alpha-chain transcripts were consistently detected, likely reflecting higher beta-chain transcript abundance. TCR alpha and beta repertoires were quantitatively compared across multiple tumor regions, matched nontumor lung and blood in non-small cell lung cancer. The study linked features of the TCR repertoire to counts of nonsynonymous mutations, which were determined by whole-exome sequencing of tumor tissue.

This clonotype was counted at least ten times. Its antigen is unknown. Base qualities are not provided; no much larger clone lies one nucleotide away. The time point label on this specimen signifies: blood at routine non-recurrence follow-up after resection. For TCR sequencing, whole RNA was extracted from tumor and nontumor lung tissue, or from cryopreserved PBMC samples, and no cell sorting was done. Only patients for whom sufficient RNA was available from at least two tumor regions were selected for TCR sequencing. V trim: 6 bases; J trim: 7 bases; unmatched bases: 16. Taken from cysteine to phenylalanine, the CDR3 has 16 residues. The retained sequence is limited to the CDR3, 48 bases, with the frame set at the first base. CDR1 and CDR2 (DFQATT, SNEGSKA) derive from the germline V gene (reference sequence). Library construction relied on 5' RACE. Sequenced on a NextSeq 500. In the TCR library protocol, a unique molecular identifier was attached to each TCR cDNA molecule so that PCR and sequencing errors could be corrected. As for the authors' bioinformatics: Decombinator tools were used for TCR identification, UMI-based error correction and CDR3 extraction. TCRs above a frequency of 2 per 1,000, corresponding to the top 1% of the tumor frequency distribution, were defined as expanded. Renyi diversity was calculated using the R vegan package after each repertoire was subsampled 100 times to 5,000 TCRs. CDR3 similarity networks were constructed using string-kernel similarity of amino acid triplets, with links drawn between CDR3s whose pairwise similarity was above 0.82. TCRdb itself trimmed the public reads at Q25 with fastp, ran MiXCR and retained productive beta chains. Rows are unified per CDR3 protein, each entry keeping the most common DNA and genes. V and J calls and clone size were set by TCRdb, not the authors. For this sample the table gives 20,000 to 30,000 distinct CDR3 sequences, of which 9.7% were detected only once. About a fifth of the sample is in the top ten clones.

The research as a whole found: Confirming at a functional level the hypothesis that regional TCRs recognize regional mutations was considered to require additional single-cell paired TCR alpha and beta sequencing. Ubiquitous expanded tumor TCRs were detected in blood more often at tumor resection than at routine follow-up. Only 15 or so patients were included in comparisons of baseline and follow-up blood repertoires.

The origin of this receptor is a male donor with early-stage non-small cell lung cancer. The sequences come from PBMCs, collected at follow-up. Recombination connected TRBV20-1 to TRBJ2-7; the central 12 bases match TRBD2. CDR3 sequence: CSAQHGTSGPLGEQYF. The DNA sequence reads TGCAGTGCCCAACACGGGACTAGCGGGCCCCTGGGGGAGCAGTACTTC.